The rows below give T cell receptor beta chains drawn from one sample of a study of blood T cell repertoires in COVID-19. Repertoires were generated with immunoSEQ multiplex PCR, while TCRdb's copy carries only in-frame clones and drops some. The repertoire consists of about 370,000 clones, with around 90% occurring once and the leading ten covering approximately 3%. Sequenced sample: peripheral blood. The receptors derive from a woman under 40 with COVID-19, enrolled during active disease. Both conserved end residues are part of each CDR3. The D gene is left open where the match is weak. Size values are once, few and many counts, or a class for expanded clones, and some rows have none.

D gene | J gene | V gene | clone size | CDR3 DNA | CDR3 protein
TRBD2 | TRBJ2-1 | TRBV9 | NA | TGTGCCAGCAGCGTAGCAGGACTAGTATACAATGAGCAGTTCTTC | CASSVAGLVYNEQFF
NA | TRBJ1-6 | TRBV28 | NA | TGTGCCAGCAACGGACAAGATAATTCACCCCTCCACTTT | CASNGQDNSPLHF
TRBD1 | TRBJ2-7 | TRBV28 | NA | TGTGCCAGCACCCAACCGGGACAGGGGGGCGACGAGCAGTACTTC | CASTQPGQGGDEQYF
TRBD1 | TRBJ1-1 | TRBV2 | NA | TGTGCCAGCAGTGAACCCCGGACAGGGTGGACTGAAGCTTTCTTT | CASSEPRTGWTEAFF
NA | TRBJ1-4 | TRBV11-2 | NA | TGTGCCAGCAGCTTGGCGGTTTTTAATGAAAAACTGTTTTTT | CASSLAVFNEKLFF
NA | TRBJ2-2 | TRBV19 | once | TGTGCCAGTAGTATTTGGGAGTCCACCGGGGAGCTGTTTTTT | CASSIWESTGELFF
NA | TRBJ1-2 | TRBV19 | NA | TGTGCCAGTAGTATATTGGCCACCCCCTATGGCTACACCTTC | CASSILATPYGYTF
TRBD1 | TRBJ1-1 | TRBV6-2/TRBV6-3 | NA | TGTGCCAGCAGTCACGGGACAGAGAACACTGAAGCTTTCTTT | CASSHGTENTEAFF
NA | TRBJ2-7 | TRBV9 | NA | TGTGCCAGCTCCCTCGGGGGACCAACCTACGAGCAGTACTTC | CASSLGGPTYEQYF
NA | TRBJ2-7 | TRBV29-1 | NA | TGCAGCGTTGGGGAAGAGGGCTACGAGCAGTACTTC | CSVGEEGYEQYF
NA | TRBJ1-3 | TRBV5-4 | once | TGTGCCAGCAGCTTATCGGGGGGCGGCTCTGGAAACACCATATATTTT | CASSLSGGGSGNTIYF
NA | TRBJ1-2 | TRBV4-3 | NA | TGCGCCAGCAGCCAAGTACCGTCAGGGCTTAACTATGGCTACACCTTC | CASSQVPSGLNYGYTF
TRBD1 | TRBJ2-3 | TRBV24-1 | NA | TGTGCCACCAGTGATAATGGACAGGGTAAAGATACGCAGTATTTT | CATSDNGQGKDTQYF
NA | TRBJ2-1 | TRBV28 | NA | TGTGCCAGCAGCCTGAATCCAGGGGTAATATACAATGAGCAGTTCTTC | CASSLNPGVIYNEQFF
NA | TRBJ1-2 | TRBV5-1 | NA | TGCGCCAGCAGCTTGCGGGTTGACTATGGCTACACCTTC | CASSLRVDYGYTF
NA | TRBJ2-4 | TRBV19 | NA | TGTGCCAGTAGTACATTCAGGGATCTAGCCAAAAACATTCAGTACTTC | CASSTFRDLAKNIQYF
NA | TRBJ2-2 | TRBV7-9 | few | TGTGCCAGCAGTCCTCAGGCGAACACCGGGGAGCTGTTTTTT | CASSPQANTGELFF
TRBD2 | TRBJ2-1 | TRBV4-3 | NA | TGCGCCAGCAGCCAAACTAGCGGCTTTTACAATGAGCAGTTCTTC | CASSQTSGFYNEQFF
NA | TRBJ1-6 | TRBV2 | NA | TGTGCCAGCAGAGGGGCGATCAATAATTCACCCCTCCACTTT | CASRGAINNSPLHF
NA | TRBJ2-7 | TRBV19 | once | TGTGCCAGTAGTATCCGGGGGTCCTTCTCCTACGAGCAGTACTTC | CASSIRGSFSYEQYF
NA | TRBJ2-3 | TRBV27 | NA | TGTGCCAGCAGCCCCGCGGGGAGCACAGATACGCAGTATTTT | CASSPAGSTDTQYF
NA | TRBJ2-1 | TRBV11-2 | NA | TGTGCCAGCAGATGGTCTAGATGGAGCTCCTACAATGAGCAGTTCTTC | CASRWSRWSSYNEQFF
NA | TRBJ1-6 | TRBV6-5 | NA | TGTGCCAGCAGTTACTCGAGTAGAGGCTCACCCCTCCACTTT | CASSYSSRGSPLHF
NA | TRBJ2-3 | TRBV9 | NA | TGTGCCAGCGGCGCGACTAGCACAGATACGCAGTATTTT | CASGATSTDTQYF
NA | TRBJ2-3 | TRBV7-2 | NA | TGTGCCAGCAGCCCCTGGTCCTCCGAGGTTGGAGATACGCAGTATTTT | CASSPWSSEVGDTQYF
TRBD2 | TRBJ2-1 | TRBV6-4 | NA | TGTGCCAGCAGTGACTCGAGGGAGCGGGAAAGGTACAATGAGCAGTTCTTC | CASSDSRERERYNEQFF
TRBD1 | TRBJ1-4 | TRBV7-2 | NA | TGTGCCAGCAGCGCTACCCGGGACAGGGGGCGTGAAAAACTGTTTTTT | CASSATRDRGREKLFF
NA | TRBJ2-7 | TRBV4-3 | NA | TGCGCCAGCAGCCCCTCCTTTGGCACCGGACAGAAGCAGTACTTC | CASSPSFGTGQKQYF
NA | TRBJ2-1 | TRBV28 | NA | TGTGCCAGCAGTTTACCTAACGGAGGTGAGCAGTTCTTC | CASSLPNGGEQFF
NA | TRBJ1-2 | TRBV4-1 | NA | TGCGCCAGCAGCCAAGGCCCCTTAACGACAGTTTCCTATGGCTACACCTTC | CASSQGPLTTVSYGYTF
TRBD1 | TRBJ1-2 | TRBV7-8 | NA | TGTGCCAGCAGCTTAGCCTACAGGGGGTACGGCTACACCTTC | CASSLAYRGYGYTF
TRBD2 | TRBJ2-1 | TRBV13 | NA | TGTGCCAGCAGCCCCGGACTAGCGGGATTCTCCTACAATGAGCAGTTCTTC | CASSPGLAGFSYNEQFF
NA | TRBJ2-3 | TRBV3-1/TRBV3-2 | NA | TGTGCCAGCAGCTCTTCGACTTTAGACAGAACGCAGTATTTT | CASSSSTLDRTQYF
NA | TRBJ1-1 | TRBV12-3/TRBV12-4 | NA | TGTGCCAGCAACGGGCAGGGATTCACTGAAGCTTTCTTT | CASNGQGFTEAFF
NA | TRBJ1-2 | TRBV3-1/TRBV3-2 | NA | TGTGCCAGCAGCCAAGATTTTCCGGTGGTTGGGGCACAGGGTGGCTACACCTTC | CASSQDFPVVGAQGGYTF
TRBD2 | TRBJ2-1 | TRBV25-1 | NA | TGTGCCAGCAGTGATCGGGGACTAGCGGAAGTAAATGAGCAGTTCTTC | CASSDRGLAEVNEQFF
NA | TRBJ1-1 | TRBV6-5 | NA | TGTGCCAGCAGTTTGCGGAAGGGAGACACTGAAGCTTTCTTT | CASSLRKGDTEAFF
TRBD1 | TRBJ2-5 | TRBV3-1/TRBV3-2 | NA | TGTGCCAGCAGCCAATGGGGAGACAGGGTTATGCGAGAGACCCAGTACTTC | CASSQWGDRVMRETQYF
NA | TRBJ2-3 | TRBV5-4 | NA | TGTGCCAGCAGCACCGACCCGAGGACAGATACGCAGTATTTT | CASSTDPRTDTQYF